The 19 T cell receptor beta chains below all came from one sample that was sequenced in a study of T cell responses to AZD1222 COVID-19 vaccine. TCRdb's table, derived via immunoSEQ multiplex PCR, lists solely in-frame clones and lacks some. The sample has 70,000 or so clones, 79% seen once. The sequencing here drew on peripheral blood, taken on day 0 of MenACWY control vaccination. These TCRs come from an adult in good health.

The chain couples TRBV5-4 to TRBJ1-3; tentatively, D is TRBD1 (5 bases). Trimming removed 3 bases from V and 0 bases from J, with 13 bases in between. The CDR3 runs 16 residues. Looked up from germline, CDR1 is SGHNT and CDR2 is YYREEE (reference sequence). CDR3 in amino acids: CASSSGGSFSGNTIYF. Here the CDR3 DNA reads TGTGCCAGCAGCTCTGGGGGATCCTTCTCTGGAAACACCATATATTTT.

The chain is built from TRBV2 and TRBJ1-5, with 8 bases identical to TRBD1. In germline, CDR1 is SNHLY, CDR2 FYNNEI. CDR3 length: 13 amino acids. V lost 7 bases to trimming and J lost 3 bases; unmatched junction nucleotides: 2. CDR3 nucleotide sequence: TGTGCCAGCAAGGACAGGGACAATCAGCCCCAGCATTTT. Protein: CASKDRDNQPQHF.

This clone was seen a handful of times. The genes are TRBV12-3 or TRBV12-4 and TRBJ1-6, with a possible D match to TRBD1 (5 bases). The V and J ends lost 6 bases and 10 bases respectively, with 10 bases between them. The length of the CDR3 is 12 residues. The CDR3 DNA reads TGTGCCAGCAGCCAGGGTCGATCACCCCTCCACTTT. This gives the protein CASSQGRSPLHF.

The chain is built from TRBV6-1 and TRBJ2-7; no clear D. This CDR3 comprises 16 residues. Per the germline V gene, CDR1 is MNHNS and CDR2 is SASEGT. V was clipped by 2 bases and J by 0 bases, with 14 bases between them. CDR3 in amino acids: CASSEMTSSSSYEQYF. The CDR3 DNA is TGTGCCAGCAGTGAAATGACGAGTTCAAGCTCCTACGAGCAGTACTTC.

The chain carries TRBV10-3 and TRBJ1-2; D may be TRBD1 (6 bases). Per the germline V gene, CDR1 is ENHRY and CDR2 is SYGVKD. V shed 7 bases and J shed 0 bases, with 15 bases lying between them. This CDR3 comprises 15 residues. In DNA, the CDR3 is TGTGCCATCACACAGGGAGAAGGGTCTAACTATGGCTACACCTTC. Protein sequence: CAITQGEGSNYGYTF.

This clone was observed once. The chain employs TRBV30 and TRBJ2-3; 7 bases align to TRBD1. With V trimmed by 1 base and J by 0 bases, 7 bases remained unmatched. Looked up from germline, CDR1 is GTSNPN and CDR2 is SVGIG (reference sequence). There are 16 residues in the CDR3. The CDR3 reads CAWSARTGISTDTQYF. Here the CDR3 DNA reads TGTGCCTGGAGTGCCCGGACAGGCATAAGCACAGATACGCAGTATTTT.

This clone was found once. V usage is TRBV19 and J usage is TRBJ1-2, with TRBD1 matching 7 bases. With 0 bases clipped from V and 4 bases from J, the junction kept 2 bases outside the gene matches. The V gene's germline CDR1 is LNHDA and CDR2 SQIVND (reference sequence). This CDR3 region has 14 residues. CDR3 sequence: CASSIDTGVYGYTF. CDR3 nucleotides: TGTGCCAGTAGTATAGACACAGGGGTCTATGGCTACACCTTC.

This clone was seen a single time. The chain carries TRBV27 and TRBJ2-5; TRBD1 or TRBD2 may be the D gene (6 bases each). Trimming removed 6 bases from V and 2 bases from J, with 13 bases in between. Germline lookup yields CDR1 MNHEY and CDR2 SMNVEV (reference sequence). The CDR3 is made up of 14 amino acids. CDR3 DNA sequence: TGTGCCAGCAGCGAGGGGGGTGATCAAGAGACCCAGTACTTC. This codes for CASSEGGDQETQYF.

The chain links TRBV27 to TRBJ1-6, with a weak D call TRBD1 (6 bases). Germline-derived CDR1 and CDR2 are MNHEY and SMNVEV (reference sequence). This CDR3 is built from 14 residues. Trimming cost V 5 bases and J 4 bases, with 9 bases left between them. CDR3 amino acids: CASSPGQYNSPLHF. CDR3 nucleotide sequence: TGTGCCAGCAGTCCGGGACAATATAATTCACCCCTCCACTTT.

The rearrangement links TRBV10-3 to TRBJ2-2; D is unclear. Germline CDR1 reads ENHRY; CDR2 reads SYGVKD. The CDR3 sequence is 14 residues long. Trimming stripped 2 bases from V and 2 bases from J, with 6 bases between. CDR3 in amino acids: CAISEELNTGELFF. The CDR3 coding sequence is TGTGCCATCAGTGAGGAACTTAACACCGGGGAGCTGTTTTTT.

V gene TRBV18 combines with J gene TRBJ1-5; D unresolved. Trimming cost V 3 bases and J 4 bases, with 7 bases left between them. The germline gives CDR1 KGHSH, CDR2 LQKENI. The CDR3 length is 13 residues. The CDR3: CASSPAGNQPQHF. For the CDR3, the DNA is TGTGCCAGCTCACCCGCAGGTAATCAGCCCCAGCATTTT.

This clone was counted once. This chain's CDR3 is CASSIPSGTGGSEAFF. The CDR3, as DNA: TGTGCCAGTAGTATTCCCTCCGGGACAGGGGGCTCGGAAGCTTTCTTT. The chain links TRBV19 to TRBJ1-1; 12 bases are a match to TRBD1. The CDR3 loop spans 16 amino acids. Germline V gene data show CDR1 as LNHDA and CDR2 as SQIVND (reference sequence). The J segment lost 8 bases and the V segment lost 3 bases, leaving 10 bases of the junction unmatched. The complete variable domain, with remaining parts taken from reference TRBV19 and TRBJ1-1, reads DGGITQSPKYLFRKEGQNVTLSCEQNLNHDAMYWYRQDPGQGLRLIYYSQIVNDFQKGDIAEGYSVSREKKESFPLTVTSAQKNPTAFYLCASSIPSGTGGSEAFFGQGTRLTVV.

This chain links TRBV9 with TRBJ2-5, with TRBD2 matching over 8 bases. Germline loops: CDR1 SGDLS, CDR2 YYNGEE. CDR3 length equals 15 residues. V trimming: 6 bases; J trimming: 1 base; junction bases outside the gene matches: 8. The CDR3, as DNA: TGTGCCAGCACGGCGGGCGGGAGGTTCCAAGAGACCCAGTACTTC. Amino acids: CASTAGGRFQETQYF.

The chain employs TRBV13 and TRBJ2-5, with unresolved D. The ends were cut back, 8 bases at V and 2 bases at J, with 6 bases in the middle. The CDR3 has 11 residues. Germline CDR1 PRHDT, CDR2 FYEKMQ (reference sequence). This chain's CDR3 is CASRIQETQYF. As DNA, the CDR3 is TGTGCCAGCCGCATACAAGAGACCCAGTACTTC.

The chain has TRBV29-1 and TRBJ2-3; tentative D call: TRBD2 (8 bases). Germline V gene lookup returns CDR1 SQVTM and CDR2 ANQGSEA. V was cut by 8 bases and J by 5 bases, with 20 bases left in between. CDR3 size: 14 residues. CDR3 sequence reads: CSTSRGGTEDTQYF. The CDR3 DNA reads TGCAGCACCTCTCGGGGGGGGACAGAAGATACGCAGTATTTT.

The rearrangement links TRBV5-1 to TRBJ2-5; 10 positions agree with TRBD1. This CDR3 spans 15 amino acids. V was pared by 1 base and J by 5 bases, with 5 bases of the junction left unmatched. Germline CDR1 SGHRS, CDR2 YFSETQ. The CDR3 sequence is CASSLFLGQGETQYF. The CDR3 DNA sequence: TGCGCCAGCAGCTTGTTCCTGGGACAGGGGGAGACCCAGTACTTC.

Only a few counts were recorded for this clone. The chain recombines TRBV5-4 with TRBJ2-1, with 9 bases aligning to TRBD2. CDR3 length: 15 residues. The J segment lost 3 bases and the V segment lost 4 bases, leaving 5 bases of the junction unmatched. Germline CDR1 is SGHNT and CDR2 is YYREEE (reference sequence). This CDR3 reads CASSLLAGNYNEQFF. The CDR3 nucleotides read TGTGCCAGCAGCCTTCTAGCGGGGAACTACAATGAGCAGTTCTTC.

The chain is built from TRBV2 and TRBJ2-5; 10 bases are shared with TRBD1. V shed 3 bases, J shed 5 bases, and the junction held 6 bases outside the gene matches. This CDR3 spans 15 amino acids. CDR1 and CDR2 (germline): SNHLY, FYNNEI. The CDR3 here is CASSEGDRGYETQYF. CDR3 DNA sequence: TGTGCCAGCAGTGAGGGGGACAGGGGATATGAGACCCAGTACTTC.

This sequence joins TRBV30 and TRBJ1-4, with D maybe TRBD1 (6 bases). Trimming removed 2 bases at V and 6 bases at J, with 16 bases between. There are 15 residues in the CDR3. Per the germline V gene, CDR1 is GTSNPN and CDR2 is SVGIG (reference sequence). The CDR3 sequence: CAWSIQGREDEKLFF. The CDR3 bases are TGTGCCTGGAGTATACAGGGTAGGGAGGATGAAAAACTGTTTTTT.